The 5 T cell receptor beta chains reported below all come from one sample, sequenced in a study of radiotherapy plus CTLA-4 blockade in lung cancer. Here immunoSEQ multiplex PCR was the method, and the copy in TCRdb shows in-frame clones only, minus some. The table records around 71,000 clones, about 72% of them present only once. Material: peripheral blood, obtained from a patient treated with radiotherapy plus ipilimumab. All receptors derive from a human donor with non-small cell lung cancer whose response to radiotherapy plus ipilimumab could not be evaluated. Some clones in this sample may be carry-over from other donors' samples.

The V gene is TRBV28, the J gene TRBJ1-1; unclear D gene. The ends were cut back, 5 bases at V and 6 bases at J, with 16 bases in the middle. In germline, CDR1 is MDHEN, CDR2 SYDVKM. The CDR3 has 14 residues. CDR3 region: CASSTPQWSAEAFF. CDR3 nucleotide sequence: TGTGCCAGCAGTACGCCCCAGTGGTCAGCTGAAGCTTTCTTT.

The J gene is TRBJ2-4, the V gene TRBV6-1, with D perhaps matching TRBD1 (6 bases). Germline CDR1 reads MNHNS; CDR2 reads SASEGT. This CDR3 is 15 amino acids long. V lost 4 bases and J 4 bases, leaving 14 bases between the germline ends. The CDR3 sequence is CASSAQTGWKNIQYF. CDR3 nucleotide sequence: TGTGCCAGCAGTGCCCAGACAGGATGGAAAAACATTCAGTACTTC.

The chain recombines TRBV6-1 with TRBJ1-4; tentative D call: TRBD1 (5 bases). The V end was cut by 3 bases, the J end by 9 bases, with 14 bases between. Germline-derived CDR1 and CDR2 are MNHNS and SASEGT. The CDR3 loop spans 14 amino acids. The CDR3 region is CASSDGRGSKKLFF. The CDR3 coding sequence is TGTGCCAGCAGTGACGGTAGGGGTAGTAAAAAACTGTTTTTT.

J is TRBJ1-2 and V is TRBV28, with 9 positions matching TRBD1. The V segment lost 5 bases and the J segment 2 bases; nucleotides outside the gene matches: 9. Looked up from germline, CDR1 is MDHEN and CDR2 is SYDVKM. This CDR3 is 16 amino acids long. The CDR3 DNA reads as TGTGCCAGCAGTCCACCCCTTGGACAGGGGAACTATGGCTACACCTTC. Translating it yields CASSPPLGQGNYGYTF.

This clone turned up a few times. The rearrangement uses TRBV28 and TRBJ1-6, with 9 nucleotides matching TRBD1. The V gene end was trimmed by 5 bases and the J gene end by 5 bases; junction bases not matched to a gene: 4. Germline assignment: CDR1 MDHEN and CDR2 SYDVKM. The CDR3 loop spans 15 amino acids. CDR3: CASSAGTGNNSPLHF. In nucleotides, the CDR3 is TGTGCCAGCAGTGCCGGGACAGGGAATAATTCACCCCTCCACTTT.